This TCR beta chain was identified during a study of OX40 agonist ivuxolimab in advanced cancers. The CDR3 runs to 13 residues. The germline CDR1 and CDR2 sequences are SGHDT and YYEEEE. V lost 3 bases and J 4 bases, leaving 9 bases between the germline ends. Libraries were prepared by immunoSEQ multiplex PCR; TCRdb keeps only in-frame clonotypes and omits some of them. The sample has 80,000 to 95,000 clones; 91% are singletons. Source: CD4+ or CD8+ T cells sorted from blood, taken in a trial of the OX40 agonist ivuxolimab. The V and J genes are TRBV5-6 and TRBJ2-3; possible D gene TRBD2, 6 bases. This receptor was taken from an adult with an advanced solid tumor such as melanoma, head and neck, liver or kidney cancer. The CDR3: CASSYRDSDTQYF. CDR3 nucleotide sequence: TGTGCCAGCAGCTACCGGGACTCAGATACGCAGTATTTT.